Below are 12 T cell receptor beta chains sequenced from a single sample in a study of CD8 T cells in ankylosing spondylitis. TCRdb reprocessed the 5' RACE reads with MiXCR, giving one entry per CDR3 protein. The table lists some 240,000 distinct CDR3 sequences, 15% to 20% of them singletons. Input material: blood, either unsorted or a sorted T cell fraction (not recorded which). The receptors were gathered from a male donor with ankylosing spondylitis or in good health (not recorded which).

The V gene is TRBV27, the J gene TRBJ2-7, with 7 bases that match TRBD1. CDR1 is MNHEY, CDR2 SMNVEV, per germline (reference sequence). There are 13 residues in the CDR3. The V gene end was trimmed by 7 bases and the J gene end by 7 bases; junction bases not matched to a gene: 10. DNA for the CDR3: TGTGCCAGCACAGGTTTTCCGACAGGGGAGCAGTACTTC. This encodes CASTGFPTGEQYF.

This clonotype was recorded a few times. The CDR3 region has the DNA TGTGCCAGCCGACCAGCTTCGGGACCCTACGAGCAGTACTTC. It is translated as CASRPASGPYEQYF. J is TRBJ2-7 and V is TRBV25-1, with D perhaps given as TRBD1 or TRBD2 (5 bases each). The CDR3 length is 14 residues. Germline loops: CDR1 MGHDK, CDR2 SYGVNS. Trimming cost V 8 bases and J 2 bases, with 16 bases left between them.

This clonotype was observed at least ten times. CDR3 amino acids: CASSVGGGTGELFF. CDR3 nucleotide sequence: TGTGCCAGCAGCGTAGGCGGGGGGACCGGGGAGCTGTTTTTT. The chain has TRBV9 and TRBJ2-2, with 8 nucleotides matching TRBD2. The length of the CDR3 is 14 residues. Germline V gene sequence: CDR1 SGDLS, CDR2 YYNGEE. The trim removed 0 bases at V and 5 bases at J, leaving 0 bases unmatched.

In its sample, this clonotype was seen a few times. The J gene is TRBJ2-3, the V gene TRBV5-1; TRBD2 agrees at 7 bases. The CDR3 is 14 residues long. With 5 bases clipped from V and 3 bases from J, the junction kept 6 bases outside the gene matches. Germline loops: CDR1 SGHRS, CDR2 YFSETQ. The CDR3 DNA follows: TGCGCCAGCAGTGGGGGACTAATAACAGATACGCAGTATTTT. This gives the protein CASSGGLITDTQYF.

The CDR3 is CASSQPNRGVYEQYF. The CDR3 bases are TGTGCCAGCAGCCAACCCAATAGAGGAGTATACGAGCAGTACTTC. The rearrangement links TRBV3-1 to TRBJ2-7; D not resolved. Germline-derived CDR1 and CDR2 are LGHDT and YNNKEL (reference sequence). This CDR3 comprises 15 residues. Trimming took off 2 bases at V and 4 bases at J, with 15 bases between the two ends.

This clonotype was detected a few times. The rearrangement uses TRBV19 and TRBJ2-1; 7 bases fit TRBD2. Germline V gene sequence: CDR1 LNHDA, CDR2 SQIVND (reference sequence). V was clipped by 0 bases and J by 0 bases; unmatched bases: 2. The CDR3 runs 16 residues. The CDR3, as DNA: TGTGCCAGTAGTATAGATGCGGGGGACTCCTACAATGAGCAGTTCTTC. As protein: CASSIDAGDSYNEQFF.

The sample holds a few counts of this clonotype. The gene calls are TRBV3-1 and TRBJ2-7; tentatively, D is TRBD1 (5 bases). Per the germline V gene, CDR1 is LGHDT and CDR2 is YNNKEL (reference sequence). The CDR3 contains 13 residues. Trimming removed 3 bases from V and 7 bases from J, with 13 bases in between. The CDR3 protein is CASSHPLGREQYF. The CDR3 nucleotides read TGTGCCAGCAGCCATCCCTTGGGGCGGGAGCAGTACTTC.

This clonotype was detected many times. The rearrangement links TRBV6-2 or TRBV6-3 to TRBJ2-7, with 8 bases identical to TRBD1. The V and J ends lost 8 bases and 2 bases, in that order; junction bases with no gene match: 2. Germline CDR1 and CDR2: MNHEY and SVGEGT. The CDR3 runs 12 residues. The CDR3 loop reads CASGQGPYEQYF. The CDR3 nucleotides read TGTGCCAGCGGACAGGGTCCCTACGAGCAGTACTTC.

The chain uses TRBV2 and TRBJ2-7; D perhaps matches TRBD1 (5 bases). The CDR3 contains 12 residues. Germline CDR1 reads SNHLY; CDR2 reads FYNNEI. The V end was cut by 6 bases, the J end by 3 bases, with 9 bases between. The CDR3 DNA follows: TGTGCCAGCAGGAGACAGAGCTACGAGCAGTACTTC. It specifies CASRRQSYEQYF.

V gene TRBV4-3 combines with J gene TRBJ1-1, with 8 nucleotides matching TRBD1. V lost 1 base, J lost 8 bases, and 6 bases stayed unmatched. CDR3 size: 14 residues. Looked up from germline, CDR1 is LGHNA and CDR2 is YSLEER. CDR3 coding DNA: TGCGCCAGCAGCCAAGGCACGGCAGGGGGCGAAGCTTTCTTT. Protein sequence: CASSQGTAGGEAFF.

This chain links TRBV29-1 with TRBJ2-2; the match to TRBD1 covers 8 bases. Trimming cost V 6 bases and J 14 bases; bases outside gene matches: 11. The CDR3 runs to 12 residues. CDR1 SQVTM and CDR2 ANQGSEA come from the germline V gene. The CDR3 nucleotides are TGCAGCGTCGTTCCCTCAGGGGGCGTACTGTTTTTT. It translates to CSVVPSGGVLFF.

This clonotype was seen a few times. The chain carries TRBV4-2 and TRBJ2-7; D is uncertain. V was trimmed by 3 bases and J by 1 base, leaving 7 bases between them. CDR1 is LGHNA and CDR2 is YNFKEQ in the germline V gene. The CDR3 sequence is 13 residues long. The CDR3 here is CASSHALSYEQYF. The CDR3 nucleotides read TGTGCCAGCAGCCACGCCCTTTCCTACGAGCAGTACTTC.